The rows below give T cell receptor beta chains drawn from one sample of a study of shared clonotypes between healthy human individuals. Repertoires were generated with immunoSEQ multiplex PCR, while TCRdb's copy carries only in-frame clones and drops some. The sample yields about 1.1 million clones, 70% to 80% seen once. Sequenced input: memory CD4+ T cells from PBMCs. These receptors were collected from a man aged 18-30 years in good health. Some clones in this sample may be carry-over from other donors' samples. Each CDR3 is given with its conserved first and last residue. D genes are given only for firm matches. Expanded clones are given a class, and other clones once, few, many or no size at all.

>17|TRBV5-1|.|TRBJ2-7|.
CASSLRIGGRSTYEQYF
TGCGCCAGCAGCTTAAGAATCGGAGGCAGGAGTACCTACGAGCAGTACTTC
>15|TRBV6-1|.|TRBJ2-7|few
CASSPRLDPPYEQYF
TGTGCCAGCAGTCCCCGACTAGATCCGCCCTACGAGCAGTACTTC
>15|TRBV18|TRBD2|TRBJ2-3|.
CASSPRTSGTDTQYF
TGTGCCAGCTCACCTAGGACTAGCGGCACAGATACGCAGTATTTT
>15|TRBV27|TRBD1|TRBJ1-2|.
CASRPTGGRSYGYTF
TGTGCCAGCAGGCCCACAGGGGGCCGGAGCTATGGCTACACCTTC
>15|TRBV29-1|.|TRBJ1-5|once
CSVEGEGGPFSPQHF
TGCAGCGTTGAAGGGGAAGGGGGGCCCTTTTCGCCCCAGCATTTT
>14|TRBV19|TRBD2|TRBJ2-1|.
CASKGTSSYNEQFF
TGTGCCAGTAAGGGGACTAGCTCCTACAATGAGCAGTTCTTC
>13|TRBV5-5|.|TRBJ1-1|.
CASSSRGYTEAFF
TGTGCCAGCAGCTCCAGGGGTTACACTGAAGCTTTCTTT
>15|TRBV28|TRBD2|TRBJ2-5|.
CASFVAGEGQETQYF
TGTGCCAGTTTCGTAGCGGGAGAAGGACAAGAGACCCAGTACTTC
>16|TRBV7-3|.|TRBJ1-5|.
CASSPSVGTRNQPQHF
TGTGCCAGCAGCCCGTCTGTCGGCACGCGCAATCAGCCCCAGCATTTT
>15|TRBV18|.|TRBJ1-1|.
CASSPGGAGNTEAFF
TGTGCCAGCTCACCTGGGGGGGCGGGAAACACTGAAGCTTTCTTT
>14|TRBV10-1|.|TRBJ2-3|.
CASSPGAVTDTQYF
TGCGCCAGCAGCCCGGGGGCCGTCACAGATACGCAGTATTTT
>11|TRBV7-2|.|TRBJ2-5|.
CASGPLSAQYF
TGTGCCAGCGGGCCGCTAAGTGCCCAGTACTTC
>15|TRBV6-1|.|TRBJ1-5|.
CASRFRGSPNQPQHF
TGTGCCAGCAGATTTAGGGGATCCCCCAATCAGCCCCAGCATTTT
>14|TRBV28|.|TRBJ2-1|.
CASSLSHGAAPQFF
TGTGCCAGTAGTTTATCTCACGGGGCAGCTCCACAGTTCTTC
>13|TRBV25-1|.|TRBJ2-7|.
CASSKSGLYEQYF
TGTGCCAGCAGTAAGTCAGGGTTGTACGAGCAGTACTTC
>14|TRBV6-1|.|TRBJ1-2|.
CASSDGQGNYGYTF
TGTGCCAGCAGTGATGGGCAGGGCAACTATGGCTACACCTTC
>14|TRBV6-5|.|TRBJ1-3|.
CASRVDSSGNTIYF
TGTGCCAGCAGGGTCGACAGCTCTGGAAACACCATATATTTT
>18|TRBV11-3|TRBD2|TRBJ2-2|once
CASSSGLAGISDTGELFF
TGTGCCAGCAGCTCGGGGCTAGCGGGAATAAGCGACACCGGGGAGCTGTTTTTT
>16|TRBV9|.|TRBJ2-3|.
CASSPSGPGGGDTQYF
TGTGCCAGCAGTCCGTCAGGACCCGGAGGGGGAGATACGCAGTATTTT
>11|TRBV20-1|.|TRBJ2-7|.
CSARDLQEQYF
TGCAGTGCTAGAGATCTCCAGGAGCAGTACTTC
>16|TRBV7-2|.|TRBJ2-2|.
CASSLVGRLITGELFF
TGTGCCAGCAGCTTAGTTGGGAGACTCATCACCGGGGAGCTGTTTTTT
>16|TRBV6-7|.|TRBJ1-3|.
CASKKEVTPGRDTIYF
TGTGCCAGCAAAAAAGAAGTGACCCCAGGGCGGGACACCATATATTTT
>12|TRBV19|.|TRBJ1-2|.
CASSIRGDGYTF
TGTGCCAGTAGTATACGGGGGGATGGCTACACCTTC
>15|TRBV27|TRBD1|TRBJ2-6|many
CASTTDRAGANVLTF
TGTGCCAGCACCACCGACAGGGCTGGGGCCAACGTCCTGACTTTC
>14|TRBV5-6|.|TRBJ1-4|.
CASSRQATNEKLFF
TGTGCCAGCAGCCGCCAGGCAACTAATGAAAAACTGTTTTTT
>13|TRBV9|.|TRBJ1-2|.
CASSVDGRYGYTF
TGTGCCAGCAGCGTAGATGGAAGGTATGGCTACACCTTC
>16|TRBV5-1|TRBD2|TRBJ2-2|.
CASSEAAGGSTGELFF
TGCGCCAGCAGCGAGGCAGCGGGAGGAAGCACCGGGGAGCTGTTTTTT
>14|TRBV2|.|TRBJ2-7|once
CASREQVGTYEQYF
TGTGCCAGCAGAGAGCAGGTTGGAACCTACGAGCAGTACTTC
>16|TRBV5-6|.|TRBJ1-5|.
CASSFRWGLADQPQHF
TGTGCCAGCAGCTTCCGTTGGGGATTAGCCGATCAGCCCCAGCATTTT
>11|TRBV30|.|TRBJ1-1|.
CAWRGGGEAFF
TGTGCCTGGAGGGGGGGTGGTGAAGCTTTCTTT
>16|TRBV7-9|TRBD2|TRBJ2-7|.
CASSSYSSGRAREQYF
TGTGCCAGCAGCTCCTATTCTAGCGGGAGGGCGCGGGAGCAGTACTTC
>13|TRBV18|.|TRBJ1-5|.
CASSPSENQPQHF
TGTGCCAGCTCACCGTCCGAGAATCAGCCCCAGCATTTT